The entry that follows covers one TCR beta chain sequence. This record belongs to a study of shared T cell receptors in the human thymus. Sequencing used immunoSEQ multiplex PCR; TCRdb keeps in-frame clones, though not all of them. This table holds hundreds of thousands of clones, approximately 87% found once. The germline V gene encodes CDR1 SGHRS and CDR2 YFSETQ. The CDR3 covers 15 residues. V lost 4 bases to trimming and J lost 0 bases, with 14 bases between them. These data also featured in a second study, about human thymus T cells. As that report states: Corrective cardiac operations yielded the resected thymus tissue.

This TCR derives from a boy younger than two with a congenital heart defect. Material for sequencing was thymocytes. This sequence joins TRBV5-1 and TRBJ2-7; D call uncertain. The CDR3 bases are TGCGCCAGCAGCCCCAAGAGGTCCCCCTCCTACGAGCAGTACTTC. The encoded protein is CASSPKRSPSYEQYF.